This T cell receptor (beta chain) was identified during a study of cytomegalovirus exposure and HLA in healthy donors. Primers for the PCR totalled 60 Vbeta and 13 Jbeta. Assay: immunoSEQ multiplex PCR; the TCRdb copy retains only in-frame clones and omits some. The sample includes some 130,000 clones, 80% to 85% seen only once; the top ten take roughly 7.7%. A note on this clone: Antigen: not known.

General study results and limits: Later analysis revealed greater clonal expansion in HLA-associated TCR beta chains than in equally common others. In vitro work confirmed that three CMV-associated chains recognize CMV antigens.

The material sequenced was PBMCs. This receptor was obtained from a woman aged 45-60 years in good health and CMV-seropositive.

The CDR3 region is CASSFERDYGYTF. The CDR3 DNA follows: TGTGCCAGCAGCTTCGAACGGGACTATGGCTACACCTTC. The V gene is TRBV7-9, the J gene TRBJ1-2; D remains ambiguous. The CDR3 spans 13 residues. Germline CDR1 is SEHNR and CDR2 is FQNEAQ (reference sequence). V lost 3 bases and J lost 3, with 8 bases in between.